The subject of this entry is one T cell receptor (beta chain). No antigen is known for it. No much larger clone exists at a distance of one base, and base qualities are not known. CDR1 GTSNPN and CDR2 SVGIG were looked up in the germline V gene (reference sequence). The germline V end is reduced by 2 bases and the J end by 11 bases; junction bases left unmatched: 6. Its CDR3 holds 14 amino acids, cysteine through phenylalanine. Only the CDR3 region is kept as DNA, spanning 42 bases read in frame from base 1. These data come from a study of shared clonotypes between healthy human individuals (dated by TCRdb to between 2020 and 2021). About the study as a whole: The cohort included three men and two women between 18 and 49 years of age. Between about 0.8 and 9 billion PBMCs per donor were obtained by leukapheresis. For each donor, CD4 naive and CD4 memory were each run on three plates, CD8 naive on two plates, and CD8 memory on one plate. Libraries were prepared and TCR repertoires were sequenced by different laboratories using diverse techniques, in order to increase sequencing depth and limit assay-specific biases. To estimate repertoire size and how much clonotypes are shared between individuals, the study performed deep sequencing of blood TCR repertoires from roughly five healthy adults.

The paper's findings and limits, for the study overall: Compared with non-shared clonotypes, clonotypes shared by all four sorted-subset donors had higher generation probabilities. The genetic and exposure-history diversity represented was limited by the small number of donors. Pairwise subsampling led to the expectation that sequencing depth would affect the degree of clonotype sharing among donors. Sampling was restricted to blood, and TCR repertoires in tissue are likely to differ from TCR repertoires in blood. Rarefaction of sorted-subset datasets indicated incomplete sequencing despite the large sequencing depth. Sharing across a handful of donors was observed for about 5% of naive CD4, around 3.5% of naive CD8, over 2% of memory CD4, and about 0.4% of memory CD8 clonotypes. Estimated clonotype richness was generally larger for naive than for memory subsets.

Using the deep immunoSEQ assay, TCR CDR3 regions were amplified from genomic DNA by multiplex PCR. Genomic DNA extracted from each cell subset was distributed evenly over all wells of several immunoSEQ 96-well plates, and each plate served as one replicate. For sorted subsets, about 200 ng genomic DNA, equal to about 30,000 T cell genomes, was loaded into each replicate PCR. Purified libraries were measured with a Qubit 3.0 fluorometer, size-checked on a Bioanalyzer 2100, and measured again with the KAPA Library Quantification kit. Each immunoSEQ 96-well plate was sequenced on its own single-read 150-cycle Illumina NextSeq 550 flow cell. The authors' pipeline ran thus. Because only junctional sequences without quality scores were contained in the immunoSEQ output, filtering matching that applied to full-length reads could not be performed. Sequences were annotated with PyIR, a Python wrapper for IgBLAST v1.9, and V/J genes and CDR3 were assigned using IMGT germline references. Any read was removed if the V/J assignment was weak (E-value above 1e-6), the CDR3 was missing, or the read contained stop codons, out-of-frame junctions, or ambiguous translated residues. V3J clonotypes were defined as sequences sharing an identical inferred V gene, J gene, and CDR3 amino acid sequence. Percentage overlap between repertoires was computed as shared unique clonotypes divided by the size of the smaller repertoire. Richness of each repertoire was evaluated using RTK rarefaction, the Chao1 estimator, and Recon v2.1 estimates of unobserved clonotypes. Generation probabilities for all TCRbeta clonotypes obtained by the gDNA method from a handful of donors were computed using OLGA. TCRdb limited this immuneACCESS table to in-frame rearrangements with V and J called. A share of clones is missing; checked studies link under half to unresolved V genes, and the rest is unexplained. The V and J calls and the clone size are those of that table, but D and trimming were determined from the DNA. The sample table records roughly 2.6 million clones; around 94% of these occur just once. The top ten hold around 0.15% of the sample.

The donors were healthy, HIV-negative adults with no recently reported acute infections or vaccinations. Every donor was a Caucasian adult residing in Nashville, Tennessee, USA. CD4+ T cells were enriched by magnetic negative selection, after which naive cells were positively selected on CD45RA and the negative fraction was taken as the memory subset. Blood was obtained by leukapheresis, after which PBMCs were separated by Ficoll-Histopaque density gradient centrifugation and cryopreserved in liquid nitrogen vapor phase. Analytical flow cytometry was used to check the purity and quantity of each magnetically sorted T cell population. Each sorted fraction had its genomic DNA isolated and then quantified by UV absorbance on a Nanodrop 2000c.

The sequence derives from a young man in good health. The sequencing input was naive CD4+ T cells sorted from blood. According to the study, the label for this sample's cell subset or site signals: CD45RA+ positively selected. The chain links TRBV30 with TRBJ2-5; 15 junctional bases match TRBD2. CDR3 region: CAWSPRTSGRVQYF. The bases are TGTGCCTGGAGTCCACGGACTAGCGGGAGGGTTCAGTACTTC.